A selection of T cell receptor beta chains follows, all from one sample in a study of blood T cell repertoires in COVID-19. This table comes from immunoSEQ multiplex PCR, and its TCRdb copy is limited to in-frame clones, with some not included. Of about 220,000 clones listed, around 83% were seen once; the top ten hold approximately 5%. Sequencing used peripheral blood. The receptor source for this set is a woman aged 70-85 years with COVID-19, enrolled during active disease. The CDR3 runs from the conserved cysteine through the conserved F or W. A D gene is named only where the DNA matches it firmly. Clone size is shown for a subset of rows, as once, few, many or a class of expanded clone.

d_call: NA; j_call: TRBJ2-3; clone_size: NA; v_call: TRBV5-1; cdr3_aa: CASSLGPGEDTQYF; cdr3_nt: TGCGCCAGCAGCTTGGGGCCAGGGGAAGATACGCAGTATTTT
d_call: TRBD1; j_call: TRBJ1-5; clone_size: NA; v_call: TRBV5-1; cdr3_aa: CASSLTGTVNQPQHF; cdr3_nt: TGCGCCAGCAGCTTGACCGGGACAGTCAATCAGCCCCAGCATTTT
d_call: TRBD1; j_call: TRBJ1-6; clone_size: NA; v_call: TRBV9; cdr3_aa: CASSVARGQGISPLHF; cdr3_nt: TGTGCCAGCAGCGTAGCGAGGGGACAGGGGATATCACCCCTCCACTTT
d_call: TRBD2; j_call: TRBJ2-1; clone_size: NA; v_call: TRBV7-2; cdr3_aa: CASRPGLAAYNEQFF; cdr3_nt: TGTGCCAGCAGGCCGGGACTAGCGGCATACAATGAGCAGTTCTTC
d_call: TRBD1; j_call: TRBJ1-4; clone_size: NA; v_call: TRBV9; cdr3_aa: CASSVGQGAAEKLFF; cdr3_nt: TGTGCCAGCAGCGTGGGACAGGGTGCGGCGGAAAAACTGTTTTTT
d_call: NA; j_call: TRBJ1-1; clone_size: NA; v_call: TRBV7-2; cdr3_aa: CASSLEAVNTEAFF; cdr3_nt: TGTGCCAGCAGCTTAGAGGCGGTGAACACTGAAGCTTTCTTT
d_call: TRBD1; j_call: TRBJ2-5; clone_size: once; v_call: TRBV5-8; cdr3_aa: CASSLIQGAGIKETQYF; cdr3_nt: TGTGCCAGCAGCCTAATACAGGGGGCGGGGATCAAAGAGACCCAGTACTTC
d_call: TRBD1; j_call: TRBJ2-7; clone_size: few; v_call: TRBV19; cdr3_aa: CASSSQGVSYEQYF; cdr3_nt: TGTGCCAGTAGTTCACAGGGGGTCTCCTACGAGCAGTACTTC
d_call: NA; j_call: TRBJ2-1; clone_size: NA; v_call: TRBV28; cdr3_aa: CASSLRQGYNEQFF; cdr3_nt: TGTGCCAGCAGTTTAAGGCAGGGCTACAATGAGCAGTTCTTC
d_call: NA; j_call: TRBJ1-1; clone_size: NA; v_call: TRBV30; cdr3_aa: CAWNGRGEAFF; cdr3_nt: TGTGCCTGGAATGGGAGGGGTGAAGCTTTCTTT
d_call: NA; j_call: TRBJ2-7; clone_size: NA; v_call: TRBV7-2; cdr3_aa: CASSLEGQGKRSF; cdr3_nt: TGTGCCAGCAGCTTAGAAGGCCAGGGGAAAAGAAGCTTC
d_call: NA; j_call: TRBJ1-4; clone_size: NA; v_call: TRBV5-6; cdr3_aa: CASSLGTAVRATNEKLFF; cdr3_nt: TGTGCCAGCAGCTTGGGTACGGCGGTGAGGGCAACTAATGAAAAACTGTTTTTT
d_call: NA; j_call: TRBJ2-7; clone_size: few; v_call: TRBV30; cdr3_aa: CAWESGGIYEQYF; cdr3_nt: TGTGCCTGGGAATCTGGAGGGATCTACGAGCAGTACTTC
d_call: NA; j_call: TRBJ2-6; clone_size: NA; v_call: TRBV6-1; cdr3_aa: CASSDVRSLSSGANVLTF; cdr3_nt: TGTGCCAGCAGTGACGTCAGGTCTCTTTCCTCTGGGGCCAACGTCCTGACTTTC
d_call: NA; j_call: TRBJ2-7; clone_size: NA; v_call: TRBV14; cdr3_aa: CASSQDRGPTHEQYF; cdr3_nt: TGTGCCAGCAGCCAAGACAGGGGCCCGACCCACGAGCAGTACTTC
d_call: TRBD1; j_call: TRBJ1-5; clone_size: NA; v_call: TRBV2; cdr3_aa: CASSVEGQGNQPQHF; cdr3_nt: TGTGCCAGCAGTGTTGAAGGACAGGGCAATCAGCCCCAGCATTTT
d_call: NA; j_call: TRBJ1-4; clone_size: NA; v_call: TRBV25-1; cdr3_aa: CASSLPSGTVEKLFF; cdr3_nt: TGTGCCAGCAGTCTCCCTTCCGGGACTGTTGAAAAACTGTTTTTT
d_call: NA; j_call: TRBJ1-2; clone_size: once; v_call: TRBV6-5; cdr3_aa: CASSTRGGSYTF; cdr3_nt: TGTGCCAGCAGCACTCGGGGGGGCAGCTACACCTTC
d_call: NA; j_call: TRBJ2-1; clone_size: NA; v_call: TRBV6-5; cdr3_aa: CASATFRGWEQFF; cdr3_nt: TGTGCCAGCGCTACTTTCCGCGGGTGGGAGCAGTTCTTC
d_call: NA; j_call: TRBJ2-5; clone_size: NA; v_call: TRBV6-2/TRBV6-3; cdr3_aa: CASSYWSGPQYF; cdr3_nt: TGTGCCAGCAGTTACTGGAGCGGACCCCAGTACTTC
d_call: TRBD2; j_call: TRBJ2-7; clone_size: NA; v_call: TRBV6-5; cdr3_aa: CASSYLADTYEQYF; cdr3_nt: TGTGCCAGCAGTTACCTAGCGGATACCTACGAGCAGTACTTC
d_call: TRBD1; j_call: TRBJ2-7; clone_size: NA; v_call: TRBV6-6; cdr3_aa: CASSVTGGVHEQYF; cdr3_nt: TGTGCCAGCAGCGTGACAGGGGGGGTCCACGAGCAGTACTTC
d_call: TRBD2; j_call: TRBJ2-4; clone_size: NA; v_call: TRBV19; cdr3_aa: CASAGSGRGAKNIQYF; cdr3_nt: TGTGCCAGTGCCGGTAGCGGGAGAGGCGCCAAAAACATTCAGTACTTC